This T cell receptor (beta chain) was sequenced for a study of blood T cell repertoires in COVID-19. This CDR3 is 16 amino acids long. Losses at the gene ends were 5 bases for V and 6 bases for J; bases not matched to a gene: 8. Germline V lookup: CDR1 SGHTA, CDR2 FQGNSA. Sequencing was performed with immunoSEQ multiplex PCR; in TCRdb, only in-frame clones are kept and a portion is missing. Seen here are 130,000 to 150,000 clones, 85% to 90% observed once, and the top ten hold 0.95% to 1.5%. This clone was observed a handful of times. The receptor was derived from a woman in her 30s with acute COVID-19. The specimen was PBMCs or T cells enriched from blood (not recorded which). J is TRBJ2-7 and V is TRBV7-2, with 15 bases aligning to TRBD2. This CDR3 is CASSKRTSGRALEQYF. In DNA, the CDR3 is TGTGCCAGCAGCAAACGGACTAGCGGGAGGGCCCTCGAGCAGTACTTC.